This T cell receptor beta chain was obtained from a study of T cell responses to AZD1222 COVID-19 vaccine. Whole-study findings and limits: Donors in the cohort were predominantly white British and more often female, and clonal diversity was possibly underestimated.

Turning to this clone: No antigen is known for it.

Profiled with immunoSEQ multiplex PCR; TCRdb holds only in-frame clones, not every one. This sample has about 110,000 clones, with 90% to 95% found just once. Per germline, CDR1 MNHEY and CDR2 SMNVEV (reference sequence). The CDR3 length is 14 residues. V was cut by 2 bases and J by 2 bases, with 10 bases left in between. This clonotype originated in an adult in good health. The chain combines TRBV27 with TRBJ2-7; no definite D call. Sample: peripheral blood, taken on day 0 of AZD1222 vaccination. CDR3 amino acids: CASSLKTRAYEQYF. Here the CDR3 DNA reads TGTGCCAGCAGTTTAAAGACGAGAGCCTACGAGCAGTACTTC.